A selection of T cell receptor beta chains follows, all from one sample in a study of T cell changes during pregnancy in multiple sclerosis. Profiled with immunoSEQ multiplex PCR; TCRdb holds only in-frame clones, not every one. The sample lists just under 40,000 clones; about nine tenths were seen once. The sequencing here drew on CD4+ T cells from peripheral blood mononuclear cells, taken in the first trimester of pregnancy. All receptors derive from a female donor in good health, enrolled as a control in a pregnancy study. Both conserved end residues are part of each CDR3. D genes are given only for firm matches. Size is omitted from some rows. Given values are once, few, many or a class for expanded clones.

TRBV6-1	TRBJ1-1	.	13	.	TGTGCCAGCAGGGTTGCGGGGAACACTGAAGCTTTCTTT	CASRVAGNTEAFF
TRBV7-2	TRBJ2-3	.	14	.	TGTGCCAGCACCAGCGGCGGGGCCGCAGATACGCAGTATTTT	CASTSGGAADTQYF
TRBV9	TRBJ1-3	.	14	.	TGTGCCAGCAGCGTGCAGGGGTATGGAAACACCATATATTTT	CASSVQGYGNTIYF
TRBV5-5	TRBJ1-2	.	11	.	TGTGCCAGCAGCCCCGGGGGTGGCTACACCTTC	CASSPGGGYTF
TRBV10-1	TRBJ1-1	.	18	once	TGCGCCAGCAACCCACTAGACAACCCCATCTCCATGAACACTGAAGCTTTCTTT	CASNPLDNPISMNTEAFF
TRBV19	TRBJ1-1	.	14	.	TGTGCCAGTACGCAAACCGGGAGAAACACTGAAGCTTTCTTT	CASTQTGRNTEAFF
TRBV29-1	TRBJ1-3	.	13	.	TGCAGCGTTGAGCCGACAGCTGGAAACACCATATATTTT	CSVEPTAGNTIYF
TRBV7-9	TRBJ1-2	.	12	few	TGTGCCAGCGAATCTCCCCGAGAGGGCTACACCTTC	CASESPREGYTF
TRBV10-3	TRBJ2-5	TRBD2	18	.	TGTGCCATCAGTGACCGCTCTAGCGGGGGATACACTCAAGAGACCCAGTACTTC	CAISDRSSGGYTQETQYF
TRBV5-1	TRBJ2-2	TRBD1	13	.	TGCGCCAGCCGGGACAGGGAGCCCGGGGAGCTGTTTTTT	CASRDREPGELFF
TRBV4-1	TRBJ2-5	TRBD2	16	.	TGCGCCAGCAGCCAAGGGGAACTAGCGGGGAGGGAGACCCAGTACTTC	CASSQGELAGRETQYF
TRBV19	TRBJ1-1	.	17	.	TGTGCCAGTAGTATTTTCCCACCCCCATCGGTGAACACTGAAGCTTTCTTT	CASSIFPPPSVNTEAFF
TRBV7-3	TRBJ1-5	TRBD1	15	.	TGTGCCAGCCTCCCGGACAGGGAGGACTATCAGCCCCAGCATTTT	CASLPDREDYQPQHF
TRBV28	TRBJ1-1	.	13	.	TGTGCCAGCAGTTTAAGGGCAGGGTCTGAAGCTTTCTTT	CASSLRAGSEAFF
TRBV9	TRBJ1-3	.	13	.	TGTGCCAGCAGCAACGTTCAGGGAAACACCATATATTTT	CASSNVQGNTIYF
TRBV5-8	TRBJ2-5	.	11	.	TGTGCCAGCAGCTCCCTCAGGGCCCAGTACTTC	CASSSLRAQYF
TRBV5-1	TRBJ1-1	.	14	.	TGCGCCAGCAGCTACCAGGGTGACCAATTTAAAGCTTTCTTT	CASSYQGDQFKAFF
TRBV2	TRBJ1-2	.	15	.	TGTGCCAGCAGTCTGACTGACAGTTTCGTAATCGGCTACACCTTC	CASSLTDSFVIGYTF
TRBV9	TRBJ2-5	.	13	.	TGTGCCAGCAGCGGAACAGGACGAGAGACCCAGTACTTC	CASSGTGRETQYF
TRBV4-3	TRBJ2-3	TRBD2	20	.	TGCGCCAGCAGCCCCGTTCGATTGCTAGCGGGGGGGCTGCTCACAGATACGCAGTATTTT	CASSPVRLLAGGLLTDTQYF
TRBV5-4	TRBJ2-7	TRBD1	14	.	TGTGCCAGCAGCCCCGACAGGGCAGGGGTCGAGCAGTACTTC	CASSPDRAGVEQYF
TRBV7-2	TRBJ1-5	.	14	.	TGTGCCAGCAGCTTGCCAGGTAGCAATCAGCCCCAGCATTTT	CASSLPGSNQPQHF
TRBV7-9	TRBJ1-5	TRBD1	15	.	TGTGCCAGCAGCAGGGACAGGGGCTCCAATCAGCCCCAGCATTTT	CASSRDRGSNQPQHF
TRBV30	TRBJ2-1	.	14	.	TGTGCCTGGAGCTCTAGCGCCGCCTACAATGAGCAGTTCTTC	CAWSSSAAYNEQFF
TRBV28	TRBJ1-2	.	11	.	TGTGCCAGCAGCACAAACTATGGCTACACCTTC	CASSTNYGYTF
TRBV5-5	TRBJ1-2	.	15	.	TGTGCCAGCAGCTGGGACGTGGGAGGCCCAGGGGGCTACACCTTC	CASSWDVGGPGGYTF
TRBV11-2	TRBJ2-7	TRBD1	15	.	TGTGCCAGCAGCCCAATGTGGGACAGGACCTACGAGCAGTACTTC	CASSPMWDRTYEQYF
TRBV19	TRBJ1-6	.	15	.	TGTGCCAGTACCGTTATGCCAGGTCGGAATTCACCCCTCCACTTT	CASTVMPGRNSPLHF
TRBV7-9	TRBJ1-6	TRBD1	15	few	TGTGCCAGCAGCTTCGGTAACAGGGGAGTTTCACCCCTCCACTTT	CASSFGNRGVSPLHF
TRBV19	TRBJ1-5	TRBD1	14	once	TGTGCCAGTAGCCAGGACAGGGGGTATCAGCCCCAGCATTTT	CASSQDRGYQPQHF
TRBV29-1	TRBJ2-2	.	12	.	TGCAGCGTTGTCAGTACCACCGGGGAGCTGTTTTTT	CSVVSTTGELFF
TRBV6-5	TRBJ1-5	.	13	.	TGTGCCAGCAGCCCTAGAGTCGGTCAGCCCCAGCATTTT	CASSPRVGQPQHF
TRBV6-5	TRBJ2-1	TRBD1	15	.	TGTGCCAGCACCGGACAGGGGCAGAAGTTGGGGGAGCAGTTCTTC	CASTGQGQKLGEQFF
TRBV4-3	TRBJ1-2	.	13	.	TGCGCCAGCAGCCAGGACCGCGCGGGAGGCTACACCTTC	CASSQDRAGGYTF
TRBV14	TRBJ2-7	.	14	.	TGTGCCAGCAGCCAAACACAGAAACCAGACGAGCAGTACTTC	CASSQTQKPDEQYF
TRBV27	TRBJ1-2	.	14	.	TGTGCCAGCAGTTTATCGCGGGGCAACTATGGCTACACCTTC	CASSLSRGNYGYTF
TRBV7-3	TRBJ2-2	TRBD2	14	once	TGTGCCAGCGGGCGGGGAGGGCGCACCGGGGAGCTGTTTTTT	CASGRGGRTGELFF
TRBV15	TRBJ1-1	.	18	.	TGTGCCACCAGCCAGTTAACTCTGGCGGGATATTTGAACACTGAAGCTTTCTTT	CATSQLTLAGYLNTEAFF
TRBV25-1	TRBJ1-3	.	13	.	TGTGCCAGCAGTGCAGGGGTTGGAAACACCATATATTTT	CASSAGVGNTIYF